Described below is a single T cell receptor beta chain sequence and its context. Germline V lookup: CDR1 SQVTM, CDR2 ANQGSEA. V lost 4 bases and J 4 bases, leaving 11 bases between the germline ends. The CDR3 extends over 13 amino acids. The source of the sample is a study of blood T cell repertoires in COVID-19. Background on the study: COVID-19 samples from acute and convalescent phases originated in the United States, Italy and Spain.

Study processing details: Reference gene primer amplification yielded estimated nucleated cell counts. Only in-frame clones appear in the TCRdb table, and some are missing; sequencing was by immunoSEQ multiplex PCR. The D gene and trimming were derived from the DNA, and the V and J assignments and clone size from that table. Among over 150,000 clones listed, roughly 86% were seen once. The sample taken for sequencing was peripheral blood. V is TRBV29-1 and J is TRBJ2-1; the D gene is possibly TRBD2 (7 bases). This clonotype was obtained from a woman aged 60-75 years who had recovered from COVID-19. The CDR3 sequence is CSVVGGPYNEQFF. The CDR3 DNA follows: TGCAGCGTTGTGGGGGGGCCTTACAATGAGCAGTTCTTC.